Listed below are T cell receptor beta chains from one sample, sequenced in a study of molecular identifiers for immune sequencing clone quantification. One entry per CDR3 protein results from TCRdb running MiXCR on the PCR reads. The sample yields tens of thousands of distinct CDR3 sequences, roughly a fifth seen once. The sequenced sample consisted of naive CD8+ T cells from blood, with Jurkat cell RNA spiked in. These receptors all come from a human donor in good health. Some libraries in this study had Jurkat cell RNA spiked in. Both conserved end residues are part of each CDR3. Each record gives: CDR3 length, clone size, D gene, V gene, J gene, CDR3 protein, CDR3 DNA. The D gene is left open where the match is weak. A clone size is listed for some rows: how often the clone was seen (once, few, many), or a class if it is expanded.

18,many,TRBD1,TRBV15,TRBJ2-6,CATSRAFRQGTGANVLTF,TGTGCCACCAGCAGAGCGTTTCGACAGGGGACTGGGGCCAACGTCCTGACTTTC
13,.,.,TRBV14,TRBJ2-5,CASNPTWGETQYF,TGTGCCAGCAACCCGACCTGGGGGGAGACCCAGTACTTC
17,many,.,TRBV4-3,TRBJ2-3,CASSQAYRGPSTDTQYF,TGCGCCAGCAGCCAAGCCTACCGGGGGCCTAGCACAGATACGCAGTATTTT
17,many,.,TRBV3-1,TRBJ1-1,CASSQKGGAHLNTEAFF,TGTGCCAGCAGTCAAAAAGGGGGGGCCCACTTGAACACTGAAGCTTTCTTT
12,many,.,TRBV7-9,TRBJ1-1,CASSSLGAEAFF,TGTGCCAGCAGCTCGCTCGGCGCTGAAGCTTTCTTT
13,many,.,TRBV27,TRBJ1-1,CASSQQVHTEAFF,TGTGCCAGCAGTCAACAGGTACACACTGAAGCTTTCTTT
17,many,TRBD2,TRBV12-3/TRBV12-4,TRBJ2-6,CASSFEVGRVRANVLTF,TGTGCCAGCAGTTTCGAGGTCGGGAGGGTTAGGGCCAACGTCCTGACTTTC
15,.,TRBD2,TRBV18,TRBJ2-1,CASSPTSGVYNEQFF,TGTGCCAGCTCACCAACTAGCGGGGTCTACAATGAGCAGTTCTTC
16,.,.,TRBV12-3/TRBV12-4,TRBJ1-2,CASGTPGTPGGYGYTF,TGTGCCAGCGGTACCCCCGGGACCCCAGGAGGCTATGGCTACACCTTC
14,many,TRBD1,TRBV7-9,TRBJ2-3,CASSPGTGADTQYF,TGTGCCAGCAGCCCTGGGACAGGGGCAGATACGCAGTATTTT
12,.,.,TRBV6-5,TRBJ2-5,CASSPNGETQYF,TGTGCCAGCAGTCCAAATGGAGAGACCCAGTACTTC
16,.,.,TRBV2,TRBJ1-2,CASTPQPGTFIYGYTF,TGTGCCAGCACTCCCCAGCCAGGGACCTTTATCTATGGCTACACCTTC
20,many,TRBD2,TRBV11-2,TRBJ2-4,CASSSRTGTSGSLAKNIQYF,TGTGCCAGCAGCTCAAGAACCGGGACTAGCGGGAGTTTAGCCAAAAACATTCAGTACTTC
14,many,.,TRBV29-1,TRBJ1-1,CSVERQDLNTEAFF,TGCAGCGTTGAAAGACAGGACCTGAACACTGAAGCTTTCTTT
16,few,.,TRBV19,TRBJ2-1,CASSIGFRTEHNEQFF,TGTGCCAGTAGTATCGGTTTTCGGACGGAACACAATGAGCAGTTCTTC
13,many,.,TRBV29-1,TRBJ2-2,CSVVPTNTGELFF,TGCAGCGTTGTCCCAACGAACACCGGGGAGCTGTTTTTT
17,many,TRBD1,TRBV28,TRBJ2-1,CASSLARDRGYYNEQFF,TGTGCCAGCAGTTTGGCCCGGGACAGAGGGTACTACAATGAGCAGTTCTTC
14,.,.,TRBV6-2/TRBV6-3,TRBJ2-7,CASSLYSGFYEQYF,TGTGCCAGCAGCCTCTATAGCGGCTTCTACGAGCAGTACTTC
13,many,TRBD1,TRBV12-3/TRBV12-4,TRBJ1-1,CASTAQGAPEAFF,TGTGCCAGCACTGCACAGGGGGCCCCTGAAGCTTTCTTT
15,few,TRBD1,TRBV5-4,TRBJ1-1,CASSGPGTANTEAFF,TGTGCCAGCAGCGGGCCCGGGACAGCAAACACTGAAGCTTTCTTT
15,many,TRBD1,TRBV7-8,TRBJ2-3,CASSTGTGLTDTQYF,TGTGCCAGTTCGACCGGGACAGGGCTAACAGATACGCAGTATTTT
13,many,.,TRBV20-1,TRBJ2-2,CSARQGLTGELFF,TGCAGTGCTAGACAGGGTTTAACCGGGGAGCTGTTTTTT